These 18 T cell receptor beta chains were all obtained from the same sample, sequenced in a study of OX40 agonist ivuxolimab in advanced cancers. Clones were sequenced by immunoSEQ multiplex PCR, and TCRdb holds only the in-frame ones, with some missing. The sample yields 65,000 to 80,000 clones, about 93% seen once. The specimen comprised CD4+ or CD8+ T cells sorted from blood, sampled in a trial of the OX40 agonist ivuxolimab. All receptors come from an adult with an advanced solid tumor such as melanoma, head and neck, liver or kidney cancer.

The rearrangement uses TRBV10-3 and TRBJ2-7; D call uncertain. Trimming stripped 3 bases from V and 12 bases from J, with 15 bases between. The germline V gene encodes CDR1 ENHRY and CDR2 SYGVKD. The length of the CDR3 is 12 residues. The CDR3, as DNA: TGTGCCATCAGTGACGAATATCGTGGGCCGTACTTC. The encoded protein is CAISDEYRGPYF.

The chain couples TRBV6-5 to TRBJ1-6, with D possibly TRBD1 on 6 matching bases. The CDR3 runs to 16 residues. The V gene's germline CDR1 is MNHEY and CDR2 SVGAGI. V was shortened by 0 bases and J by 7 bases, with 13 bases between the two germline ends. The CDR3 sequence: CASSYSTGADNSPLHF. DNA of the CDR3: TGTGCCAGCAGTTACTCAACGGGGGCGGACAATTCACCCCTCCACTTT.

The J gene is TRBJ2-1, the V gene TRBV5-6, with D perhaps TRBD1 (6 bases). The ends were cut back, 6 bases at V and 9 bases at J, with 13 bases in the middle. Germline-derived CDR1 and CDR2 are SGHDT and YYEEEE. The CDR3 consists of 12 residues. The CDR3 DNA reads as TGTGCCAGCACGAGGGGGATGGGTGAGCAGTTCTTC. Amino acids: CASTRGMGEQFF.

This chain joins TRBV4-1 and TRBJ2-3, with D possibly TRBD1 on 6 matching bases. CDR1 and CDR2 from the germline V gene are MGHRA and YSYEKL. V was pared by 4 bases and J by 4 bases, with 15 bases between. CDR3 length: 15 amino acids. Written as DNA, the CDR3 is TGCGCCAGCAGCCGGACCCAGGGGATCGCAGATACGCAGTATTTT. Its protein product is CASSRTQGIADTQYF.

This rearrangement joins TRBV5-1 to TRBJ2-1, with 8 nucleotides matching TRBD1. With 4 bases clipped from V and 3 bases from J, the junction kept 6 bases outside the gene matches. The V gene's germline CDR1 is SGHRS and CDR2 YFSETQ. This CDR3 comprises 15 residues. The CDR3 nucleotides are TGCGCCAGCAGCCCGGGACAGGCGGACTACAATGAGCAGTTCTTC. Its protein product is CASSPGQADYNEQFF.

The chain carries TRBV28 and TRBJ1-2; 8 bases are a match to TRBD1. There are 13 residues in the CDR3. The germline V gene encodes CDR1 MDHEN and CDR2 SYDVKM. Unmatched junction bases numbered 8, after V lost 6 bases and J lost 8 bases. The CDR3 DNA sequence: TGTGCCAGCAGCTCAGGGGGCGCGGGAGGCTACACCTTC. It encodes CASSSGGAGGYTF.

The chain combines TRBV9 with TRBJ2-3; the D is unclear. The CDR3 spans 14 residues. The V and J ends lost 5 bases and 4 bases respectively, with 14 bases between them. CDR1 and CDR2 (germline): SGDLS, YYNGEE. This CDR3 is CASSDQPGPDTQYF. The CDR3 coding sequence is TGTGCCAGCAGTGATCAACCCGGCCCAGATACGCAGTATTTT.

The chain joins TRBV7-9 to TRBJ2-1; 14 bases fit TRBD2. The CDR3 is made up of 17 amino acids. Germline CDR1 SEHNR, CDR2 FQNEAQ (reference sequence). V was pared by 5 bases and J by 9 bases, with 12 bases of the junction left unmatched. CDR3 coding DNA: TGTGCCAGCAGCCATGGACTAGCGGGAGGAACATGGAGTGAGCAGTTCTTC. Amino acid sequence: CASSHGLAGGTWSEQFF.

This sequence joins TRBV27 and TRBJ2-7; 9 bases fit TRBD2. The CDR3 length is 15 residues. The germline V gene has CDR1 MNHEY and CDR2 SMNVEV (reference sequence). Trimming at V came to 3 bases and at J to 5 bases, leaving 8 bases not matched to a gene. The CDR3: CASSLGAGGSHEQYF. The CDR3 nucleotides read TGTGCCAGCAGTTTGGGTGCGGGAGGGAGCCACGAGCAGTACTTC.

V and J are TRBV4-3 and TRBJ1-1, with D possibly TRBD1 on 6 matching bases. The CDR3 loop spans 15 amino acids. V gave up 2 bases and J gave up 1 base, with 11 bases separating them. CDR1 is LGHNA and CDR2 is YSLEER in the germline V gene. The CDR3 sequence: CASSQMGQTNTEAFF. The CDR3 DNA sequence: TGCGCCAGCAGCCAAATGGGACAAACGAACACTGAAGCTTTCTTT.

This chain connects TRBV6-6 to TRBJ1-5, with D possibly TRBD1 on 6 matching bases. CDR3 length equals 14 residues. Germline V lookup: CDR1 MNHNY, CDR2 SVGAGI (reference sequence). V lost 6 bases to trimming and J lost 3 bases, with 12 bases between them. CDR3 sequence reads: CASSLDRYNQPQHF. The CDR3 coding sequence is TGTGCCAGCAGCCTGGACAGATACAATCAGCCCCAGCATTTT.

The V and J genes are TRBV19 and TRBJ2-2; no reliable D call. CDR1 is LNHDA and CDR2 is SQIVND in the germline V gene (reference sequence). With 10 bases removed from V and 1 base from J, the gap between germline ends came to 4 bases. The CDR3 consists of 11 residues. The CDR3 sequence: CATGNTGELFF. For the CDR3, the DNA is TGTGCCACGGGGAACACCGGGGAGCTGTTTTTT. The whole variable domain, remainder taken from reference TRBV19 and TRBJ2-2, is DGGITQSPKYLFRKEGQNVTLSCEQNLNHDAMYWYRQDPGQGLRLIYYSQIVNDFQKGDIAEGYSVSREKKESFPLTVTSAQKNPTAFYLCATGNTGELFFGEGSRLTVL.

The chain employs TRBV7-6 and TRBJ2-1, with D unresolved. The V end lost 2 bases, the J end lost 2 bases, and 19 bases lay between the germline ends. This CDR3 contains 18 residues. CDR1 and CDR2 (germline): SGHVS, FNYEAQ. The CDR3 nucleotides read TGTGCCAGCAGCTTAAGAAGGGCAGGCGATTCCCCCTACAATGAGCAGTTCTTC. Encoded protein: CASSLRRAGDSPYNEQFF.

This chain uses TRBV18 with TRBJ1-1, with D unclear. The V gene lost 3 bases and the J gene lost 0 bases, with 17 bases spanning the gap. Germline lookup yields CDR1 KGHSH and CDR2 LQKENI. The CDR3 sequence is 17 residues long. For the CDR3, the DNA is TGTGCCAGCTCACCGAATCGCGGGAGGGTTGTGAACACTGAAGCTTTCTTT. This sequence encodes CASSPNRGRVVNTEAFF.

The rearrangement joins TRBV5-6 to TRBJ2-7; D may be TRBD2 (5 bases). Germline V CDR1 and CDR2: SGHDT, YYEEEE. This CDR3 comprises 15 residues. Trimming shortened V by 4 bases and J by 0 bases, and 14 bases separated the two germline ends. The CDR3, as DNA: TGTGCCAGCAGCGGGGTAGAAGGGAGCTCCTACGAGCAGTACTTC. Its protein product is CASSGVEGSSYEQYF.

With regard to this clone: An end of the junction does not agree with germline; a read error may underlie this. The V and J genes are TRBV6-5 and TRBJ1-6; no clear D. CDR1 and CDR2 (germline): MNHEY, SVGAGI. This CDR3 is 13 amino acids long. This CDR3 reads CASSTSMGSALHF. In DNA form, the CDR3 reads TGTGCCAGCAGTACATCGATGGGTTCAGCCCTCCACTTT.

V gene TRBV6-1 combines with J gene TRBJ2-7, with 8 bases lining up with TRBD1. CDR1 is MNHNS, CDR2 SASEGT, per germline. Germline trimming cut 3 bases from V and 2 bases from J; bases unmatched to any gene: 3. The CDR3 spans 14 residues. This chain's CDR3 is CASSETGATYEQYF. The DNA of the CDR3 is TGTGCCAGCAGTGAGACAGGGGCGACCTACGAGCAGTACTTC.

The chain employs TRBV30 and TRBJ2-7; D call uncertain. The CDR3 length is 12 residues. The V end lost 3 bases, the J end lost 2 bases, and 8 bases lay between the germline ends. CDR1 is GTSNPN and CDR2 is SVGIG in the germline V gene (reference sequence). The CDR3 bases are TGTGCCTGGAGCTCGGCGACCTACGAGCAGTACTTC. Translating it yields CAWSSATYEQYF.